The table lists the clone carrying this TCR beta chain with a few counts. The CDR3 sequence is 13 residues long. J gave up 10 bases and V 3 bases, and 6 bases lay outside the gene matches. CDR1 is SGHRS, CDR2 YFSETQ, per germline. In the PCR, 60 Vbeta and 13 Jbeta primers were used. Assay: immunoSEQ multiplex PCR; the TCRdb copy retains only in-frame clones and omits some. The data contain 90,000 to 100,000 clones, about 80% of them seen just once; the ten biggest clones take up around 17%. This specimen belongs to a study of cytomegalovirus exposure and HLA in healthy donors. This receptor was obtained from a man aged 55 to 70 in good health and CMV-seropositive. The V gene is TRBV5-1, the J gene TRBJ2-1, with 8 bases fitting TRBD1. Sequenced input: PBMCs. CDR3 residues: CASSSGTGGEQFF. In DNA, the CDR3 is TGCGCCAGCAGCTCCGGGACAGGCGGAGAGCAGTTCTTC. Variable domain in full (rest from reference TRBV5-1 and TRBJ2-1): KAGVTQTPRYLIKTRGQQVTLSCSPISGHRSVSWYQQTPGQGLQFLFEYFSETQRNKGNFPGRFSGRQFSNSRSEMNVSTLELGDSALYLCASSSGTGGEQFFGPGTRLTVL.